This T cell receptor (beta chain) derives from a study of blood T cell repertoires in COVID-19. The overall study: The United States, Italy and Spain provided the acute and convalescent COVID-19 samples.

The count of this clone is one. Measured with immunoSEQ multiplex PCR; TCRdb has only the in-frame clones, and not every one. The sample lists 130,000 to 150,000 clones; around 81% were seen once. Sequencing was performed on peripheral blood. This clonotype was obtained from a woman in her thirties or forties with active or convalescent COVID-19.

DNA of the CDR3: TGCGCCAGCAGCCAACAACAGGGGTGGAGTGATGGCTACACCTTC. This sequence encodes CASSQQQGWSDGYTF. The J gene is TRBJ1-2, the V gene TRBV4-3, with 7 positions matching TRBD1. Germline V gene lookup returns CDR1 LGHNA and CDR2 YSLEER. The CDR3 loop spans 15 amino acids. V lost 2 bases and J lost 6; bases outside the gene matches: 9.